Listed below are T cell receptor beta chains from one sample, sequenced in a study of identical twins. One entry per CDR3 protein, called by TCRdb with MiXCR from the 5' RACE reads. The data contain about 520,000 distinct CDR3 sequences, about 20% of them singletons. These data were likewise used in another study, on T cells expressing NK-cell markers.

Source material: CD4+ T cells sorted from blood. The source of these receptors is a woman under 30 in good health. Both conserved end residues are part of each CDR3. The D gene is left open where the match is weak. The size entry is marked missing in some rows and otherwise reads once, few, many or a size class.

>few|TRBJ1-1|.|TRBV4-1
CASSHPGQWNTEAFF
TGCGCCAGCAGCCATCCGGGACAATGGAACACTGAAGCTTTCTTT
>.|TRBJ2-2|.|TRBV20-1
CSASSDPTSGELFF
TGCAGTGCTTCCAGCGACCCAACGTCCGGGGAGCTGTTTTTT
>.|TRBJ2-7|.|TRBV20-1
CSASKPREAYEQYF
TGCAGTGCTAGTAAACCCCGTGAAGCCTACGAGCAGTACTTC
>.|TRBJ2-3|.|TRBV4-2
CASEEQATDTQYF
TGTGCCAGCGAAGAACAGGCCACAGATACGCAGTATTTT
>few|TRBJ2-1|TRBD2|TRBV12-3/TRBV12-4
CASSFRLGEGTEQFF
TGTGCCAGCAGTTTCCGACTAGGGGAGGGGACGGAGCAGTTCTTC
>many|TRBJ2-2|.|TRBV29-1
CSVRWTGELFF
TGCAGCGTTCGGTGGACCGGGGAGCTGTTTTTT
>.|TRBJ1-3|.|TRBV7-9
CASSFLTGNTIYF
TGTGCCAGCAGCTTCCTCACTGGAAACACCATATATTTT
>.|TRBJ1-1|.|TRBV7-7
CASSEYGGSNTEAFF
TGTGCTAGCAGCGAGTATGGGGGATCGAACACTGAAGCTTTCTTT
>.|TRBJ1-1|.|TRBV10-3
CAISESRFADTEAFF
TGTGCCATCAGTGAGTCAAGGTTCGCGGACACTGAAGCTTTCTTT
>once|TRBJ2-7|TRBD1|TRBV6-1
CASSRDRGRKEQYF
TGTGCCAGCAGCCGGGACAGGGGGCGTAAAGAGCAGTACTTC
>many|TRBJ2-1|.|TRBV7-6
CASSLALAAGKWFF
TGTGCCAGCAGCTTAGCGCTGGCCGCCGGGAAGTGGTTCTTC
>.|TRBJ2-1|.|TRBV7-3
CASSAVRGGEQFF
TGTGCCAGCAGCGCAGTTAGGGGGGGTGAGCAGTTCTTC
>.|TRBJ2-3|.|TRBV7-8
CASSFLTVRDTQYF
TGTGCCAGCAGCTTTTTGACCGTTCGGGATACGCAGTATTTT
>.|TRBJ2-5|TRBD2|TRBV11-2
CASSSLAGGPQETQYF
TGTGCCAGCAGCTCACTAGCGGGAGGGCCGCAAGAGACCCAGTACTTC
>few|TRBJ2-2|.|TRBV24-1
CATSGRGNTGELFF
TGTGCCACCAGTGGAAGGGGGAACACCGGGGAGCTGTTTTTT
>once|TRBJ2-3|TRBD2|TRBV5-1
CASSPKPPGLAAPYTDTQYF
TGCGCCAGCAGCCCCAAGCCCCCGGGACTAGCGGCCCCGTACACAGATACGCAGTATTTT
>few|TRBJ2-7|TRBD2|TRBV12-3/TRBV12-4
CASSLTPSGSHEQYF
TGTGCCAGCAGTTTAACGCCTAGCGGGAGCCACGAGCAGTACTTC
>.|TRBJ2-6|.|TRBV7-9
CASTVNIGANVLTF
TGTGCCAGCACCGTCAATATTGGGGCCAACGTCCTGACTTTC
>few|TRBJ1-5|.|TRBV19
CASSISPASGQPQHF
TGTGCCAGTAGTATTTCGCCAGCCTCGGGTCAGCCCCAGCATTTT
>.|TRBJ1-1|.|TRBV18
CASSPPSRGRDTEAFF
TGTGCCAGCTCACCACCGTCTCGAGGGAGGGACACTGAAGCTTTCTTT
>few|TRBJ2-5|.|TRBV5-1
CASSKGFQETQYF
TGCGCCAGCAGCAAAGGGTTCCAAGAGACCCAGTACTTC
>few|TRBJ1-3|.|TRBV12-3/TRBV12-4
CASSFRATSGNTIYF
TGTGCCAGCAGTTTCAGAGCCACCTCTGGAAACACCATATATTTT
>.|TRBJ2-5|TRBD2|TRBV7-6
CASSQGSGGTQYF
TGTGCCAGCAGCCAGGGTTCGGGGGGGACCCAGTACTTC
>few|TRBJ2-1|TRBD2|TRBV24-1
CATSDGLAGGPRGQFF
TGTGCCACCAGTGATGGACTAGCGGGAGGGCCAAGGGGGCAGTTCTTC
>few|TRBJ2-2|.|TRBV7-3
CASSQELGNTGELFF
TGTGCCAGCAGCCAGGAGTTGGGGAACACCGGGGAGCTGTTTTTT
>many|TRBJ2-7|TRBD2|TRBV10-2
CASSEQGLAYEQYF
TGCGCCAGCAGTGAGCAAGGACTAGCCTACGAGCAGTACTTC
>.|TRBJ2-6|.|TRBV18
CASSPPRASGANVLTF
TGTGCCAGCTCACCACCGCGGGCCTCTGGGGCCAACGTCCTGACTTTC
>.|TRBJ2-3|.|TRBV6-2/TRBV6-3
CASRIGDTQYF
TGTGCCAGCAGAATCGGGGATACGCAGTATTTT
>few|TRBJ2-5|.|TRBV5-1
CASSLADGVGETQYF
TGCGCCAGCAGCTTGGCCGACGGGGTCGGGGAGACCCAGTACTTC
>many|TRBJ1-2|.|TRBV5-1
CASSDQTEGYTF
TGCGCCAGCAGCGACCAAACGGAAGGCTACACCTTC
>.|TRBJ2-5|TRBD1|TRBV7-6
CASSLRQGGETQYF
TGTGCCAGCAGCTTAAGACAGGGCGGCGAGACCCAGTACTTC
>.|TRBJ1-5|.|TRBV7-6
CASSLNTGPNQPQHF
TGTGCCAGCAGCTTAAACACAGGGCCCAATCAGCCCCAGCATTTT
>few|TRBJ2-4|TRBD2|TRBV6-1
CASTAGGGKNIQYF
TGTGCCAGCACTGCGGGGGGTGGCAAAAACATTCAGTACTTC
>few|TRBJ2-5|.|TRBV7-2
CASSPLSDRDYQETQYF
TGTGCCAGCAGCCCTTTGTCGGACCGGGACTACCAAGAGACCCAGTACTTC
>.|TRBJ1-2|TRBD1|TRBV7-9
CASSSGTGGDGYTF
TGTGCCAGCAGCTCCGGGACAGGGGGCGATGGCTACACCTTC
>.|TRBJ2-2|.|TRBV9
CASSVELNTGELFF
TGTGCCAGCAGCGTAGAACTGAACACCGGGGAGCTGTTTTTT
>few|TRBJ2-1|.|TRBV5-1
CASSLGGASSYNEQFF
TGCGCCAGCAGCTTGGGCGGGGCGAGCTCCTACAATGAGCAGTTCTTC
>.|TRBJ2-3|.|TRBV29-1
CSVAAGQRGDTQYF
TGCAGCGTTGCCGCGGGGCAGCGCGGAGATACGCAGTATTTT
>many|TRBJ1-1|TRBD1|TRBV14
CASSQVTGWLTEAFF
TGTGCCAGCAGCCAAGTGACAGGGTGGCTCACTGAAGCTTTCTTT
>few|TRBJ1-2|.|TRBV6-1
CASTGWEANYGYTF
TGTGCCAGCACCGGGTGGGAAGCTAACTATGGCTACACCTTC
>.|TRBJ1-1|.|TRBV5-1
CASKLSLGEMNTEAFF
TGCGCCAGCAAACTGTCCCTGGGCGAGATGAACACTGAAGCTTTCTTT
>.|TRBJ2-2|.|TRBV2
CASNRGTGELFF
TGTGCCAGTAACCGGGGCACCGGGGAGCTGTTTTTT
>few|TRBJ2-1|.|TRBV12-3/TRBV12-4
CASRLYSSLNEQFF
TGTGCCAGCCGGTTGTATTCCTCCTTAAATGAGCAGTTCTTC